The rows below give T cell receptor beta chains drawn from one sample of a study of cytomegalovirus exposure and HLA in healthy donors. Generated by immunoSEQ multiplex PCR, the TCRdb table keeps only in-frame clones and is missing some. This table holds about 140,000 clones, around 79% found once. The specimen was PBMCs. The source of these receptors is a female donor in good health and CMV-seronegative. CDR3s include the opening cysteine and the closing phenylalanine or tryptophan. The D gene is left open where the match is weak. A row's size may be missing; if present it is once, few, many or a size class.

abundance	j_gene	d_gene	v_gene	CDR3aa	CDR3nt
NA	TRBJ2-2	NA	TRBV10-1	CASSTRDGLNTGELFF	TGCGCCAGCAGTACCCGGGACGGACTAAACACCGGGGAGCTGTTTTTT
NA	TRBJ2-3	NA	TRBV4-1	CASSQGGLVMDTQYF	TGCGCCAGCAGCCAAGGGGGGCTCGTTATGGATACGCAGTATTTT
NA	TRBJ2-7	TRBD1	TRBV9	CASSDWTGREQYF	TGTGCCAGCAGCGATTGGACAGGGAGAGAGCAGTACTTC
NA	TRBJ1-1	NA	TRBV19	CASSPSVPQGTEAFF	TGTGCCAGTAGTCCCTCGGTTCCGCAGGGGACTGAAGCTTTCTTT
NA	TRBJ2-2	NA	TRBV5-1	CASSQGNTGELFF	TGCGCCAGCAGCCAGGGGAACACCGGGGAGCTGTTTTTT
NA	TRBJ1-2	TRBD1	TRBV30	CAWSVNRGPYGYTF	TGTGCCTGGAGTGTCAACAGGGGACCCTATGGCTACACCTTC
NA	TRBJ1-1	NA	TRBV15	CATSNEGGYTEAFF	TGTGCCACCAGCAACGAGGGGGGGTACACTGAAGCTTTCTTT
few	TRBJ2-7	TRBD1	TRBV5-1	CASSSGTGSYEQYF	TGCGCCAGCAGCTCCGGGACAGGTTCGTACGAGCAGTACTTC
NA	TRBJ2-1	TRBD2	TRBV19	CASRLAVTGSYNEQFF	TGTGCCAGTAGACTAGCGGTCACGGGCTCCTACAATGAGCAGTTCTTC
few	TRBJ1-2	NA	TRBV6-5	CASSYGGNYGYTF	TGTGCCAGCAGTTATGGCGGAAACTATGGCTACACCTTC
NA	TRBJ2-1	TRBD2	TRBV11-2	CASSFLTSGRGNEQFF	TGTGCCAGCAGCTTCCTGACTAGCGGGAGGGGCAATGAGCAGTTCTTC
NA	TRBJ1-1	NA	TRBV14	CASSQDPTEAFF	TGTGCCAGCAGCCAAGATCCTACTGAAGCTTTCTTT
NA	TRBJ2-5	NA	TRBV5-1	CASKWRETQYF	TGCGCCAGCAAGTGGCGGGAGACCCAGTACTTC
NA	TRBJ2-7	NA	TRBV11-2	CASSQDSGGFGGYEQYF	TGTGCCAGCAGCCAGGACAGTGGGGGCTTTGGGGGCTACGAGCAGTACTTC
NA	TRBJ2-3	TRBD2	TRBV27	CASSLGASGTTDTQYF	TGTGCCAGCAGTTTAGGGGCTAGCGGGACCACAGATACGCAGTATTTT
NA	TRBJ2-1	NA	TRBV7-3	CASSPDISNEQFF	TGTGCCAGCAGCCCCGACATTTCCAATGAGCAGTTCTTC
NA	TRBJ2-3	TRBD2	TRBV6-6	CASGLAGGQDTQYF	TGTGCCAGTGGACTAGCGGGGGGGCAAGATACGCAGTATTTT
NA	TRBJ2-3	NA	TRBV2	CASKRDSTDTQYF	TGTGCCAGCAAACGGGACTCCACAGATACGCAGTATTTT
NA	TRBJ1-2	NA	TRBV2	CASSELVQQTNYGYTF	TGTGCCAGCAGTGAACTGGTTCAACAGACTAACTATGGCTACACCTTC
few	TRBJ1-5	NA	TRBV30	CAWSHSGNQPQHF	TGTGCCTGGAGTCACAGTGGCAATCAGCCCCAGCATTTT
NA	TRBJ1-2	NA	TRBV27	CASSQTGTPNYGYTF	TGTGCCAGCAGTCAGACAGGTACCCCCAACTATGGCTACACCTTC
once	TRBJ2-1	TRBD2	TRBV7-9	CASSLVAGGVYGEQFF	TGTGCCAGCAGCTTAGTAGCGGGAGGAGTTTACGGTGAGCAGTTCTTC
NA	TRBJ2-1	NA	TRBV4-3	CASSQDSYNEQFF	TGCGCCAGCAGCCAAGACAGCTACAATGAGCAGTTCTTC
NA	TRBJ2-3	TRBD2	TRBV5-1	CASSYGLAGGGDTQYF	TGCGCCAGCAGCTATGGACTAGCGGGAGGGGGGGATACGCAGTATTTT
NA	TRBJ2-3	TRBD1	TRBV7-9	CASSIPGQGTDTQYF	TGTGCCAGCAGCATCCCGGGACAGGGGACAGATACGCAGTATTTT
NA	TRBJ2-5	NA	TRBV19	CASSPGETQYF	TGTGCCAGTAGTCCCGGAGAGACCCAGTACTTC
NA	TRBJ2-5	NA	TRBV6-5	CASSPRGAGKETQYF	TGTGCCAGCAGCCCCCGGGGGGCGGGAAAAGAGACCCAGTACTTC
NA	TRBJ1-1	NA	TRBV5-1	CASSLAGGANTEAFF	TGCGCCAGCAGCTTGGCCGGGGGGGCGAACACTGAAGCTTTCTTT
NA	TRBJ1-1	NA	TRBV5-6	CASSPGVRGRLNTEAFF	TGTGCCAGCAGCCCTGGCGTCCGGGGAAGGCTGAACACTGAAGCTTTCTTT
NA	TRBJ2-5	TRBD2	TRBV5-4	CASSLEGLAGARTYF	TGTGCCAGCAGCTTGGAGGGGCTAGCGGGGGCCAGGACGTACTTC
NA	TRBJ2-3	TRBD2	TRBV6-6	CASSYGTSGGTDTQYF	TGTGCCAGCAGTTACGGGACTAGCGGAGGCACAGATACGCAGTATTTT